These 9 T cell receptor beta chains came from one sample sequenced in a study of T cell responses to AZD1222 COVID-19 vaccine. Method: immunoSEQ multiplex PCR; TCRdb's copy keeps in-frame clones and lacks some. The sample has about 85,000 clones, about 91% seen once. The source was peripheral blood, collected on day 0 of MenACWY control vaccination. The receptor set was obtained from an adult in good health.

The chain joins TRBV2 to TRBJ1-1; 8 bases map to TRBD1. V was pared by 6 bases and J by 2 bases, with 8 bases of the junction left unmatched. Per germline, CDR1 SNHLY and CDR2 FYNNEI. The CDR3 extends over 15 amino acids. In DNA, the CDR3 is TGTGCCAGCAGACAGGGGGTAAATGTAAACACTGAAGCTTTCTTT. Its protein is CASRQGVNVNTEAFF.

The chain is built from TRBV7-9 and TRBJ2-5; 7 nucleotides line up with TRBD2. The V segment lost 1 base and the J segment 5 bases; nucleotides outside the gene matches: 4. Germline-derived CDR1 and CDR2 are SEHNR and FQNEAQ (reference sequence). There are 14 residues in the CDR3. CDR3 region: CASSLESGRETQYF. The CDR3 region has the DNA TGTGCCAGCAGCTTAGAGTCCGGGAGGGAGACCCAGTACTTC.

In this sample, this clone turned up a few times. The chain combines TRBV30 with TRBJ1-1; D is ambiguous. Trimming left V 2 bases short and J 0 bases short, with 13 bases between. Germline loops: CDR1 GTSNPN, CDR2 SVGIG (reference sequence). The CDR3 runs to 15 residues. The CDR3 DNA follows: TGTGCCTGGAGTCGCGATCTCTACTTGAACACTGAAGCTTTCTTT. It yields the protein CAWSRDLYLNTEAFF. Based on the CDR3 plus reference TRBV30 and TRBJ1-1, the full variable domain is SQTIHQWPATLVQPVGSPLSLECTVEGTSNPNLYWYRQAAGRGLQLLFYSVGIGQISSEVPQNLSASRPQDRQFILSSKKLLLSDSGFYLCAWSRDLYLNTEAFFGQGTRLTVV.

This rearrangement joins TRBV6-2 or TRBV6-3 to TRBJ1-3; D is possibly TRBD1 (6 bases). The CDR3 length is 15 residues. With 4 bases removed from V and 0 bases from J, the gap between germline ends came to 10 bases. Germline V gives CDR1 MNHEY, CDR2 SVGEGT. Here the CDR3 DNA reads TGTGCCAGCAGTTCCTCGGACAGCTCTGGAAACACCATATATTTT. The encoded protein is CASSSSDSSGNTIYF.

The rearrangement links TRBV6-5 to TRBJ2-1; unclear D gene. Trimming shortened V by 6 bases and J by 8 bases, and 17 bases separated the two germline ends. CDR1 MNHEY and CDR2 SVGAGI come from the germline V gene. CDR3 length equals 14 residues. CDR3 protein: CASRGPRPGHEQFF. The CDR3 DNA follows: TGTGCCAGCAGAGGACCCAGGCCCGGCCATGAGCAGTTCTTC.

This clone has only a few counts. V usage is TRBV6-5 and J usage is TRBJ1-1; weak D call: TRBD1 (5 bases). The V end was cut by 7 bases, the J end by 1 base, with 10 bases between. Germline CDR1 is MNHEY and CDR2 is SVGAGI. There are 13 residues in the CDR3. CDR3 nucleotide sequence: TGTGCCAGCACCCCGACAGAGAACACTGAAGCTTTCTTT. This gives the protein CASTPTENTEAFF.

The V and J genes are TRBV19 and TRBJ1-2; unclear D gene. The V gene's germline CDR1 is LNHDA and CDR2 SQIVND (reference sequence). The ends were cut back, 5 bases at V and 0 bases at J, with 13 bases in the middle. The CDR3 extends over 15 amino acids. In DNA, the CDR3 is TGTGCCAGTAGTTTCAGTGAGCGGGCTAACTATGGCTACACCTTC. Its translation: CASSFSERANYGYTF.

This clone has just one count. The chain carries TRBV5-1 and TRBJ1-2; 8 positions match TRBD1. The CDR3 runs to 13 residues. CDR1 is SGHRS, CDR2 YFSETQ, per germline. V shed 2 bases and J 8 bases; nucleotides not matched to a gene: 5. DNA for the CDR3: TGCGCCAGCAGCTTTGGACAGGGCTGGGGCTACACCTTC. This codes for CASSFGQGWGYTF.

The J gene is TRBJ2-2, the V gene TRBV19, with D perhaps matching TRBD1 or TRBD2 (5 bases each). Looked up from germline, CDR1 is LNHDA and CDR2 is SQIVND (reference sequence). The CDR3 is made up of 16 amino acids. Trimming left V 8 bases short and J 4 bases short, with 20 bases between. The CDR3 loop is CASSPAWDGLTGELFF. The CDR3 DNA follows: TGTGCCAGTTCACCCGCGTGGGACGGCCTCACCGGGGAGCTGTTTTTT.